This entry is about one TCR beta chain. Its target is unknown. These data belong to a study of T cell responses to AZD1222 COVID-19 vaccine. Points from the study as a whole: Once two AZD1222 doses were given, Spike-specific TCR breadth and depth went up. Only a handful of people who got AZD1222 tested seropositive at baseline.

Some clones are missing from TCRdb's copy, which holds only in-frame ones; the method was immunoSEQ multiplex PCR. The sample has some 110,000 clones; approximately 84% are singletons. V gave up 8 bases and J gave up 8 bases, with 12 bases separating them. Germline V gene lookup returns CDR1 LNHNV and CDR2 YYDKDF (reference sequence). The CDR3 consists of 12 residues. The source material was peripheral blood, sampled on day 0 of AZD1222 vaccination. The chain has TRBV15 and TRBJ1-4; D remains ambiguous. The source is an adult in good health. The CDR3 protein is CATAESWEKLFF. In nucleotides, the CDR3 is TGTGCCACCGCGGAGTCTTGGGAAAAACTGTTTTTT. Using reference TRBV15 and TRBJ1-4 for the parts outside the CDR3, the full variable domain is DAMVIQNPRYQVTQFGKPVTLSCSQTLNHNVMYWYQQKSSQAPKLLFHYYDKDFNNEADTPDNFQSRRPNTSFCFLDIRSPGLGDTAMYLCATAESWEKLFFGSGTQLSVL.